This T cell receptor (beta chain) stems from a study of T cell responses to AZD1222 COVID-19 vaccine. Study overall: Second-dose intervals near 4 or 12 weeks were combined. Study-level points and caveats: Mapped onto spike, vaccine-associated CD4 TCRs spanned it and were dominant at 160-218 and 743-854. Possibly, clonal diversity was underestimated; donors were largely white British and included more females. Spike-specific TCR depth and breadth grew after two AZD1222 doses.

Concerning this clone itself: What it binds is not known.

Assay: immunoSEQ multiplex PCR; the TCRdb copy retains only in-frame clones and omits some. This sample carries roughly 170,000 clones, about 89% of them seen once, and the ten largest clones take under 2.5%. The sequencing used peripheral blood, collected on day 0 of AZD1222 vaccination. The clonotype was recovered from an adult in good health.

CDR3 loop: CASSLPSGGRDTQYF. The CDR3 DNA sequence: TGTGCCAGCAGCTTGCCTAGCGGGGGTAGAGATACGCAGTATTTT. This chain connects TRBV7-2 to TRBJ2-3; TRBD2 matches 10 bases. CDR3 size: 15 residues. Trimming removed 3 bases from V and 5 bases from J; junction bases left unmatched: 5. CDR1 and CDR2 from the germline V gene are SGHTA and FQGNSA.